One and the same sample provided the 2 T cell receptor beta chains below, sequenced in a study of spatial heterogeneity in lung cancer (dated by TCRdb to between 2018 and 2021). The library was generated by 5' RACE. Sequencing used a NextSeq 500. The public reads were quality trimmed at Q25 with fastp and then assembled into clones with MiXCR by TCRdb, keeping productive beta chains. Each entry merges the rows of one CDR3 protein and shows their most common DNA and genes. This sample is represented by roughly 15,000 distinct CDR3 sequences; approximately 20% of them were singletons. The biggest ten clones account for under 8% of the sample. The time point label here, explained by the study, means: blood at routine non-recurrence follow-up after resection. The source material was PBMCs, sampled at follow-up. The receptor set was obtained from a male donor with early-stage non-small cell lung cancer.

This clonotype was observed many times. The chain employs TRBV11-2 and TRBJ1-1, with a possible D match to TRBD1 (6 bases). V gave up 5 bases and J gave up 1 base, with 8 bases separating them. CDR3 length: 13 amino acids. The V gene's germline CDR1 is SGHAT and CDR2 FQNNGV. CDR3 residues: CASSQQGNTEAFF. The CDR3 coding sequence is TGTGCCAGCAGCCAACAGGGGAACACTGAAGCTTTCTTT.

In its sample, this clonotype was seen many times. This chain joins TRBV20-1 and TRBJ2-1; D gene uncertain. The CDR3 has 15 residues. Trimming took off 5 bases at V and 4 bases at J, with 18 bases between the two ends. Germline V gene data show CDR1 as DFQATT and CDR2 as SNEGSKA (reference sequence). This chain's CDR3 is CSALPVSVSYNEQFF. The CDR3 coding sequence is TGCAGTGCTCTGCCCGTGTCGGTCAGTTACAATGAGCAGTTCTTC.